These T cell receptor beta chains were read from a single sample in a study. TCRdb redid the calling of the 5' RACE reads with MiXCR, one entry per CDR3 protein. Counted here are 50,000 to 75,000 distinct CDR3 sequences, about 20% occurring once; the ten biggest clones make up about 2.7%. The source material was memory CD4+ T cells sorted from a lymph node. These receptors were collected from a female donor with breast cancer. Each CDR3 is given with its conserved first and last residue.

J	V	CDR3
TRBJ1-3	TRBV7-9	CASSSSLVSGNTIYF
TRBJ2-5	TRBV24-1	CATSDPTGAETQYF
TRBJ2-6	TRBV6-1	CASRLQPFGSGANVLTF
TRBJ1-1	TRBV5-1	CASSYLGQGNTEAFF
TRBJ2-7	TRBV20-1	CSARGSGGRIYEQYF
TRBJ1-5	TRBV12-3/TRBV12-4	CASSLSRGLNQPQHF
TRBJ1-2	TRBV11-1	CASSFGDSAYGYTF
TRBJ2-7	TRBV9	CASSPQGAGSGEQYF
TRBJ2-1	TRBV5-4	CASSLYSISSYNEQFF
TRBJ2-3	TRBV6-5	CASSYSGRTGGKDTQYF
TRBJ2-7	TRBV5-6	CASSFWDRPAEQYF
TRBJ1-3	TRBV5-1	CASSFRDSGSGNTIYF
TRBJ2-3	TRBV7-2	CASSLIGRTDTQYF